This is a list of T cell receptor beta chains from one sample in a study of control samples from healthy donors and cancer patients. TCRdb keeps only in-frame clones here, not all; method: immunoSEQ multiplex PCR. The repertoire holds 55,000 to 80,000 clones, with approximately 89% as singletons. The material sequenced was PBMCs. The receptors here all came from a man in his sixties with colorectal cancer. The CDR3 runs from the conserved cysteine through the conserved F or W. A D gene is named only where the DNA matches it firmly. Expanded clones are given a class, and other clones once, few, many or no size at all.

j_gene | abundance | v_gene | d_gene | CDR3aa | CDR3nt
TRBJ2-3 | . | TRBV3-1/TRBV3-2 | TRBD2 | CASSQELTSGADTQYF | TGTGCCAGCAGCCAAGAACTGACTAGCGGGGCAGATACGCAGTATTTT
TRBJ1-5 | . | TRBV19 | . | CASSIFSFSNQPQHF | TGTGCCAGTAGTATTTTTAGCTTTAGCAATCAGCCCCAGCATTTT
TRBJ2-6 | . | TRBV7-9 | . | CASSPIGVKAGANVLTF | TGTGCCAGCAGCCCGATAGGGGTAAAGGCTGGGGCCAACGTCCTGACTTTC
TRBJ2-7 | few | TRBV28 | . | CASRTTTYEQYF | TGTGCCAGCAGAACTACAACCTACGAGCAGTACTTC
TRBJ1-5 | once | TRBV5-1 | . | CASSLGHGSQPQHF | TGCGCCAGCAGCTTAGGACATGGTTCTCAGCCCCAGCATTTT
TRBJ2-2 | . | TRBV19 | TRBD1 | CASSNGQVNTGELFF | TGTGCCAGTAGTAACGGACAGGTGAACACCGGGGAGCTGTTTTTT
TRBJ2-3 | . | TRBV13 | TRBD1 | CASSPPWGRGLADTQYF | TGTGCCAGCAGCCCCCCTTGGGGCAGGGGGCTTGCAGATACGCAGTATTTT
TRBJ2-2 | . | TRBV6-1 | . | CASSEGLARGELFF | TGTGCCAGCAGTGAAGGGCTAGCCCGTGGGGAGCTGTTTTTT
TRBJ2-5 | . | TRBV27 | . | CASSLSSVLQETQYF | TGTGCCAGCAGTTTATCGTCGGTCTTACAAGAGACCCAGTACTTC
TRBJ2-1 | . | TRBV6-2/TRBV6-3 | . | CASSSGSGWHEQFF | TGTGCCAGCAGCAGTGGGTCGGGATGGCATGAGCAGTTCTTC
TRBJ1-1 | . | TRBV6-4 | . | CARQNYYRENTEAFF | TGTGCCAGACAAAATTATTACAGGGAGAACACTGAAGCTTTCTTT
TRBJ1-3 | . | TRBV5-4 | . | CASSLVSPAGSFGNTIYF | TGTGCCAGCAGCTTGGTATCGCCGGCGGGGAGCTTTGGAAACACCATATATTTT
TRBJ2-7 | once | TRBV2 | . | CASRLSGSAYEQYF | TGTGCCAGCAGGTTGTCCGGGTCCGCCTACGAGCAGTACTTC
TRBJ2-7 | . | TRBV10-1 | TRBD1 | CASSPDRALEQYF | TGCGCCAGCAGCCCCGACAGGGCCCTCGAGCAGTACTTC
TRBJ2-2 | . | TRBV19 | TRBD2 | CASISTSGGRDGELFF | TGTGCCAGTATCTCTACTTCGGGGGGGCGGGACGGGGAGCTGTTTTTT
TRBJ2-7 | . | TRBV30 | TRBD1 | CAWSGLSGQGAYEQYF | TGTGCCTGGAGTGGTTTATCGGGACAGGGGGCCTACGAGCAGTACTTC
TRBJ1-5 | . | TRBV6-6 | TRBD1 | CASKQGNSNQPQHF | TGTGCCAGCAAACAGGGGAACAGCAATCAGCCCCAGCATTTT
TRBJ2-2 | once | TRBV28 | . | CASRVGVPGELFF | TGTGCCAGCCGTGTGGGTGTCCCCGGGGAGCTGTTTTTT
TRBJ1-1 | once | TRBV19 | . | CASRVDSRMNTEAFF | TGTGCCAGTAGGGTGGACAGTCGTATGAACACTGAAGCTTTCTTT
TRBJ2-2 | . | TRBV27 | . | CASRDGTNTGELFF | TGTGCCTCCAGAGACGGGACTAACACCGGGGAGCTGTTTTTT
TRBJ2-2 | . | TRBV28 | TRBD1 | CASRTGGANTGELFF | TGTGCCAGCAGAACAGGGGGTGCGAACACCGGGGAGCTGTTTTTT
TRBJ2-5 | . | TRBV5-1 | TRBD2 | CASSPVAGPRGTQYF | TGCGCCAGCAGCCCCGTAGCGGGCCCCCGTGGGACCCAGTACTTC
TRBJ1-1 | . | TRBV11-3 | . | CASSLGVSGTEAFF | TGTGCCAGCAGCTTAGGGGTATCGGGAACTGAAGCTTTCTTT
TRBJ1-3 | . | TRBV4-1 | . | CASSHKYRDSNSGNTIYF | TGCGCCAGCAGCCACAAGTACAGGGACTCCAACTCTGGAAACACCATATATTTT
TRBJ2-3 | . | TRBV11-2 | TRBD2 | CASSLVGLAGFTDTQYF | TGTGCCAGCAGCTTAGTAGGACTAGCGGGGTTCACAGATACGCAGTATTTT
TRBJ2-7 | once | TRBV27 | TRBD1 | CASSFGTGGSGEQYF | TGTGCCAGCAGTTTCGGGACAGGGGGCTCGGGGGAGCAGTACTTC
TRBJ2-1 | . | TRBV4-2 | TRBD1 | CASSQETVGQGGREQFF | TGTGCCAGCAGCCAAGAGACCGTTGGACAGGGGGGCAGGGAGCAGTTCTTC
TRBJ2-4 | . | TRBV27 | TRBD2 | CASSEGGNIQYF | TGTGCCAGCAGCGAGGGAGGGAACATTCAGTACTTC
TRBJ1-5 | . | TRBV5-5 | . | CASSPATGPAQPQHF | TGTGCCAGCAGCCCAGCTACAGGACCGGCTCAGCCCCAGCATTTT
TRBJ1-5 | . | TRBV2 | TRBD1 | CASSEDRVNQPQHF | TGTGCCAGCAGCGAGGACAGGGTCAATCAGCCCCAGCATTTT
TRBJ2-3 | once | TRBV28 | . | CASTVGYTTDTQYF | TGTGCCAGCACGGTCGGCTACACCACAGATACGCAGTATTTT
TRBJ2-5 | . | TRBV6-6 | TRBD2 | CASRGLAGGKETQYF | TGTGCCAGCAGAGGACTAGCGGGGGGTAAAGAGACCCAGTACTTC
TRBJ1-1 | once | TRBV18 | . | CASLRGENTEAFF | TGTGCCAGCCTGAGAGGTGAGAACACTGAAGCTTTCTTT
TRBJ1-2 | . | TRBV3-1/TRBV3-2 | . | CASSLKAVRFNYGYTF | TGTGCCAGCAGCTTAAAGGCAGTCCGTTTTAACTATGGCTACACCTTC
TRBJ1-5 | few | TRBV6-6 | TRBD1 | CASGGQGFNQPQHF | TGTGCCAGCGGAGGACAGGGATTCAATCAGCCCCAGCATTTT
TRBJ1-1 | few | TRBV13 | . | CASSLEQGATEAFF | TGTGCCAGCAGCTTAGAACAGGGTGCGACTGAAGCTTTCTTT
TRBJ1-1 | . | TRBV6-5 | TRBD1 | CASSYRTGVTEAFF | TGTGCCAGCAGTTACCGGACAGGGGTTACTGAAGCTTTCTTT
TRBJ1-3 | . | TRBV6-1 | . | CASSGLHLISGNTIYF | TGTGCCAGCAGTGGATTACACCTTATCTCTGGAAACACCATATATTTT
TRBJ2-5 | few | TRBV6-1 | TRBD1 | CASSENVGTGGRETQYF | TGTGCCAGCAGTGAAAACGTTGGGACAGGGGGCCGCGAGACCCAGTACTTC
TRBJ1-5 | . | TRBV6-5 | TRBD1 | CASRRGQGVQPQHF | TGTGCCAGCAGACGGGGACAGGGGGTACAGCCCCAGCATTTT
TRBJ2-5 | . | TRBV2 | TRBD2 | CASSGNSGGSETQYF | TGTGCCAGCAGTGGGAATAGCGGGGGTTCAGAGACCCAGTACTTC
TRBJ1-2 | . | TRBV6-5 | . | CASSSRVDGYTF | TGTGCCAGCAGTTCCAGGGTGGATGGCTACACCTTC
TRBJ1-1 | . | TRBV5-8 | . | CASSWGNTEAFF | TGTGCCAGCAGCTGGGGGAACACTGAAGCTTTCTTT
TRBJ2-3 | . | TRBV2 | . | CASSEDSSRGTQYF | TGTGCCAGCAGTGAAGACTCTTCACGGGGTACGCAGTATTTT
TRBJ1-1 | . | TRBV4-3 | . | CASSQGVGPTEAFF | TGCGCCAGCAGCCAAGGAGTAGGGCCCACTGAAGCTTTCTTT
TRBJ2-7 | once | TRBV3-1/TRBV3-2 | . | CASSRTGYEQYF | TGTGCCAGCAGCCGAACGGGGTACGAGCAGTACTTC
TRBJ2-1 | . | TRBV4-1 | . | CASSPTAGLTGEQFF | TGCGCCAGCAGCCCCACAGCGGGTCTAACGGGTGAGCAGTTCTTC
TRBJ1-4 | . | TRBV9 | . | CASSVDSNEKLFF | TGTGCCAGCAGCGTAGACAGTAATGAAAAACTGTTTTTT
TRBJ2-5 | . | TRBV4-2 | TRBD1 | CASSQTDRDETQYF | TGTGCCAGCAGCCAGACAGACAGGGATGAGACCCAGTACTTC
TRBJ1-1 | . | TRBV2 | TRBD1 | CASTSPGQGRNTEAFF | TGTGCCAGCACCTCCCCCGGACAGGGTCGGAACACTGAAGCTTTCTTT
TRBJ2-3 | . | TRBV18 | . | CASSSSTDTQYF | TGTGCCAGCTCCTCAAGCACAGATACGCAGTATTTT
TRBJ2-3 | . | TRBV7-2 | TRBD1 | CASSLIAGGFLSTDTQYF | TGTGCCAGCAGCTTAATTGCAGGGGGCTTTCTGAGCACAGATACGCAGTATTTT
TRBJ1-6 | . | TRBV10-3 | . | CAISEALVGFSPLHF | TGTGCCATCAGTGAGGCGTTAGTAGGGTTTTCACCCCTCCACTTT
TRBJ1-5 | . | TRBV6-6 | . | CASTFDNQPQHF | TGTGCCAGCACTTTCGACAATCAGCCCCAGCATTTT